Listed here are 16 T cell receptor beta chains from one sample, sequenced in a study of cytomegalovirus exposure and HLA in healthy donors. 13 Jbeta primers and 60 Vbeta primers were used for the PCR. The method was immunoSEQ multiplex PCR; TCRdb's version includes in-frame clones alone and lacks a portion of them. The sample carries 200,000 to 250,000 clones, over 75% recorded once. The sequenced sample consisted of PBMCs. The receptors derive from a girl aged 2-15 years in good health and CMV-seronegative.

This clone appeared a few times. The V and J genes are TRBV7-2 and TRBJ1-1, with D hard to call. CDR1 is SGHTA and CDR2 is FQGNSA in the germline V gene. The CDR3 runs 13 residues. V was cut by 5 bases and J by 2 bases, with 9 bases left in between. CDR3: CASSPLFNTEAFF. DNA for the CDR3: TGTGCCAGCAGCCCCCTCTTTAACACTGAAGCTTTCTTT. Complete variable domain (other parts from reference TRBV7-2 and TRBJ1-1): GAGVSQSPSNKVTEKGKDVELRCDPISGHTALYWYRQSLGQGLEFLIYFQGNSAPDKSGLPSDRFSAERTGGSVSTLTIQRTQQEDSAVYLCASSPLFNTEAFFGQGTRLTVV.

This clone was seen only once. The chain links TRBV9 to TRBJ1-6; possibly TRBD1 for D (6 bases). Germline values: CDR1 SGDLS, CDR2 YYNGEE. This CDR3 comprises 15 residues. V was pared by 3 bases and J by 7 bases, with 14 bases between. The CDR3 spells CASSGAGTPNSPLHF. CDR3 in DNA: TGTGCCAGCAGCGGGGCCGGGACACCAAATTCACCCCTCCACTTT.

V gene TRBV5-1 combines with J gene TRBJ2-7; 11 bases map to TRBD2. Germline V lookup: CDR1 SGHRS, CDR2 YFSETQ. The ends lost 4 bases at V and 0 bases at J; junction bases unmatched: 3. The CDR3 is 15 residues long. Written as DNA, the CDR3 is TGCGCCAGCAGCGCAACTAGCGGGAGCTCCTACGAGCAGTACTTC. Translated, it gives CASSATSGSSYEQYF.

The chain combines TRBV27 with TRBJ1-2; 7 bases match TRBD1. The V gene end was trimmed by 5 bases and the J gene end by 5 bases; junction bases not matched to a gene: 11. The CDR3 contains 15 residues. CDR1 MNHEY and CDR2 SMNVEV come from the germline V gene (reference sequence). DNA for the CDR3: TGTGCCAGCAGTCGTTACAGGGGAGGCTCGTATGGCTACACCTTC. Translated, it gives CASSRYRGGSYGYTF.

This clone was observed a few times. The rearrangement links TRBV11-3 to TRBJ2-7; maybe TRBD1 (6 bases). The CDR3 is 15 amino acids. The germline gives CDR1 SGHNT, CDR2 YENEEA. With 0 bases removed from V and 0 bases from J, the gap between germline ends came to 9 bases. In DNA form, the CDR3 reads TGTGCCAGCAGCTTAGAATCAGGGGCCTCCTACGAGCAGTACTTC. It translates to CASSLESGASYEQYF.

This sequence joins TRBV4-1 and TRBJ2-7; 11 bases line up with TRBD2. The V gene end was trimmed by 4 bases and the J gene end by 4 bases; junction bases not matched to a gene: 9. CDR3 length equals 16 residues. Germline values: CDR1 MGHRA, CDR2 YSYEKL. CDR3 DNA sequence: TGCGCCAGCAGCCCCCCACCCGCTAGCGGGAGGTACGAGCAGTACTTC. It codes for CASSPPPASGRYEQYF.

This chain's CDR3 is CASSIGGQDASQPQHF. CDR3 DNA sequence: TGTGCCAGTAGTATAGGCGGACAGGACGCGAGTCAGCCCCAGCATTTT. The J gene is TRBJ1-5, the V gene TRBV19; 7 bases map to TRBD1. In germline, CDR1 is LNHDA, CDR2 SQIVND (reference sequence). The J segment lost 6 bases and the V segment lost 1 base, leaving 9 bases of the junction unmatched. The CDR3 runs 16 residues.

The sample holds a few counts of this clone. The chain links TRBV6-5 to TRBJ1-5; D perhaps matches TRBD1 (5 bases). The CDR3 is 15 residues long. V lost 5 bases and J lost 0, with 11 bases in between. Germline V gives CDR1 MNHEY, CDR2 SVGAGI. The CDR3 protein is CASSAGLYSNQPQHF. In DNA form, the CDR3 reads TGTGCCAGCAGTGCGGGACTGTATAGCAATCAGCCCCAGCATTTT.

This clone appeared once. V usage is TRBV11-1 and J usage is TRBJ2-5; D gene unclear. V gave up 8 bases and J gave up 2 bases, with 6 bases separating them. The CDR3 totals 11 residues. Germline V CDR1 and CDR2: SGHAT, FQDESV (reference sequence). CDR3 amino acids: CASGPQETQYF. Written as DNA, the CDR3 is TGTGCCAGCGGGCCTCAAGAGACCCAGTACTTC.

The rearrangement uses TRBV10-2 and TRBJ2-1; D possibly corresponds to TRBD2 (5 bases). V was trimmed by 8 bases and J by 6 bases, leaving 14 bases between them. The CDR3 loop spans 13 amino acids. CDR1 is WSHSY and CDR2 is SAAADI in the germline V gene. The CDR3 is CASSLGFFNEQFF. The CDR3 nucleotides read TGCGCCAGCTCACTAGGATTTTTCAATGAGCAGTTCTTC.

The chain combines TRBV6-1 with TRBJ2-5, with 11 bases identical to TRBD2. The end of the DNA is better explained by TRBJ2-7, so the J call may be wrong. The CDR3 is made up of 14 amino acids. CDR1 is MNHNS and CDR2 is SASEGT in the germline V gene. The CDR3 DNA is TGTGCCAGCAGTGGTAGCGGGGGGGCTGGCGAGCAGTACTTC. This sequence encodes CASSGSGGAGEQYF.

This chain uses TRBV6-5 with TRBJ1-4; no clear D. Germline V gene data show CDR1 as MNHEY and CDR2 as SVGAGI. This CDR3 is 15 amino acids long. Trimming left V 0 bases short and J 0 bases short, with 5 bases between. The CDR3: CASSYSTATNEKLFF. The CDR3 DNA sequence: TGTGCCAGCAGTTACTCTACAGCAACTAATGAAAAACTGTTTTTT.

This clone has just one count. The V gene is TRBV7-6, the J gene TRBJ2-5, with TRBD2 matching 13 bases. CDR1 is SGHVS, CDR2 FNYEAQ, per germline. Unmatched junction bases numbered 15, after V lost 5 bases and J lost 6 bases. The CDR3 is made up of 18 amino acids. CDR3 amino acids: CASSGTGLAGSRAKTQYF. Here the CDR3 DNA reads TGTGCCAGCAGCGGTACGGGACTAGCGGGAAGTAGGGCAAAGACCCAGTACTTC.

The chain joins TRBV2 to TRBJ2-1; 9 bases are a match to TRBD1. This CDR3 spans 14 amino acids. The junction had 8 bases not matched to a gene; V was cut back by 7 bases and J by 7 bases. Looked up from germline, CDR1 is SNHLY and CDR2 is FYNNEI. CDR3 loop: CASTGRDRVNEQFF. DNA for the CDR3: TGTGCCAGCACGGGCCGGGACAGGGTGAATGAGCAGTTCTTC.

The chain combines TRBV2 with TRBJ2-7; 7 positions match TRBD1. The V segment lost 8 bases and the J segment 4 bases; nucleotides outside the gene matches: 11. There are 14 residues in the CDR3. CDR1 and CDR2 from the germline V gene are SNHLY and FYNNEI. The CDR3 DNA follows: TGTGCCAGCCTGGCTTCGACAGGGTCGTACGAGCAGTACTTC. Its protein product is CASLASTGSYEQYF.

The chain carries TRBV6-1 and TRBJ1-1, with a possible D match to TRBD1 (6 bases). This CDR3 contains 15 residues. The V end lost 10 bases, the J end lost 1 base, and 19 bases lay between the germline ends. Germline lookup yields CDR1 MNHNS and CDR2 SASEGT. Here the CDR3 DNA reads TGTGCCACTCGAGTTGGGGCAGGGGCGAACACTGAAGCTTTCTTT. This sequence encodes CATRVGAGANTEAFF.